Following are 5 T cell receptor beta chains from one sample sequenced in a study of T cells in Graves' hyperthyroidism and ophthalmopathy. There were TCR beta CDR3 regions amplified from RNA transcripts. A set of HTBI primers served as the primers for a first-round RT-PCR of the TCR CDR3. TCRdb independently ran MiXCR on the multiplex PCR reads; one entry per CDR3 protein. In the table there are about 400,000 distinct CDR3 sequences, 15% to 18% of which are singletons. The sequencing sample was made of blood. These receptors originate from a woman between 18 and 29 years old with Graves' hyperthyroidism.

In this sample, this clonotype turned up many times. The chain combines TRBV7-9 with TRBJ2-1; 7 nucleotides align to TRBD1. Per germline, CDR1 SEHNR and CDR2 FQNEAQ (reference sequence). J gave up 4 bases and V 8 bases, and 14 bases lay outside the gene matches. This CDR3 has 16 amino acids. The CDR3 nucleotides are TGTGCCAGCCCCGGGAAGGGGGCGTGGGGTTACAATGAGCAGTTCTTC. This codes for CASPGKGAWGYNEQFF.

Ten or more counts support this clonotype. The chain employs TRBV28 and TRBJ2-1, with a tentative D call TRBD1 (6 bases). V was pared by 4 bases and J by 7 bases, with 26 bases between. CDR3 length: 18 residues. The V gene's germline CDR1 is MDHEN and CDR2 SYDVKM. CDR3 nucleotide sequence: TGTGCCAGCAGTTCGTTTCAAAGACAGGAGAAACTAAGGAATGAGCAGTTCTTC. As protein: CASSSFQRQEKLRNEQFF.

The table lists this clonotype with many counts. The V gene is TRBV10-1, the J gene TRBJ2-1; TRBD2 matches at 7 bases. Germline CDR1 and CDR2: WNHNN and SYGVQD (reference sequence). With V trimmed by 4 bases and J by 7 bases, 13 bases remained unmatched. The CDR3 consists of 16 residues. The CDR3 sequence is CASSGAGRENKNEQFF. CDR3 bases: TGCGCCAGCAGTGGAGCGGGGCGGGAGAATAAGAATGAGCAGTTCTTC.

The V and J genes are TRBV18 and TRBJ1-4, with D perhaps TRBD1 (6 bases). This CDR3 has 17 residues. CDR1 and CDR2 from the germline V gene are KGHSH and LQKENI. Deletions cut 3 bases from V and 0 bases from J, with 14 bases between. The CDR3, as DNA: TGTGCCAGCTCACCTCAAACAGGGCCTGCAACTAATGAAAAACTGTTTTTT. Protein: CASSPQTGPATNEKLFF. The whole variable domain, remainder taken from reference TRBV18 and TRBJ1-4, is NAGVMQNPRHLVRRRGQEARLRCSPMKGHSHVYWYRQLPEEGLKFMVYLQKENIIDESGMPKERFSAEFPKEGPSILRIQQVVRGDSAAYFCASSPQTGPATNEKLFFGSGTQLSVL.

This clonotype has only a few counts. The J gene is TRBJ1-2, the V gene TRBV25-1, with D uncertain. Germline CDR1 is MGHDK and CDR2 is SYGVNS. CDR3 length: 12 amino acids. Trimming took 8 bases from V and 2 from J, leaving 9 bases between them. The CDR3 region is CASFRRNYGYTF. CDR3 nucleotides: TGTGCCAGCTTTAGACGCAACTATGGCTACACCTTC.